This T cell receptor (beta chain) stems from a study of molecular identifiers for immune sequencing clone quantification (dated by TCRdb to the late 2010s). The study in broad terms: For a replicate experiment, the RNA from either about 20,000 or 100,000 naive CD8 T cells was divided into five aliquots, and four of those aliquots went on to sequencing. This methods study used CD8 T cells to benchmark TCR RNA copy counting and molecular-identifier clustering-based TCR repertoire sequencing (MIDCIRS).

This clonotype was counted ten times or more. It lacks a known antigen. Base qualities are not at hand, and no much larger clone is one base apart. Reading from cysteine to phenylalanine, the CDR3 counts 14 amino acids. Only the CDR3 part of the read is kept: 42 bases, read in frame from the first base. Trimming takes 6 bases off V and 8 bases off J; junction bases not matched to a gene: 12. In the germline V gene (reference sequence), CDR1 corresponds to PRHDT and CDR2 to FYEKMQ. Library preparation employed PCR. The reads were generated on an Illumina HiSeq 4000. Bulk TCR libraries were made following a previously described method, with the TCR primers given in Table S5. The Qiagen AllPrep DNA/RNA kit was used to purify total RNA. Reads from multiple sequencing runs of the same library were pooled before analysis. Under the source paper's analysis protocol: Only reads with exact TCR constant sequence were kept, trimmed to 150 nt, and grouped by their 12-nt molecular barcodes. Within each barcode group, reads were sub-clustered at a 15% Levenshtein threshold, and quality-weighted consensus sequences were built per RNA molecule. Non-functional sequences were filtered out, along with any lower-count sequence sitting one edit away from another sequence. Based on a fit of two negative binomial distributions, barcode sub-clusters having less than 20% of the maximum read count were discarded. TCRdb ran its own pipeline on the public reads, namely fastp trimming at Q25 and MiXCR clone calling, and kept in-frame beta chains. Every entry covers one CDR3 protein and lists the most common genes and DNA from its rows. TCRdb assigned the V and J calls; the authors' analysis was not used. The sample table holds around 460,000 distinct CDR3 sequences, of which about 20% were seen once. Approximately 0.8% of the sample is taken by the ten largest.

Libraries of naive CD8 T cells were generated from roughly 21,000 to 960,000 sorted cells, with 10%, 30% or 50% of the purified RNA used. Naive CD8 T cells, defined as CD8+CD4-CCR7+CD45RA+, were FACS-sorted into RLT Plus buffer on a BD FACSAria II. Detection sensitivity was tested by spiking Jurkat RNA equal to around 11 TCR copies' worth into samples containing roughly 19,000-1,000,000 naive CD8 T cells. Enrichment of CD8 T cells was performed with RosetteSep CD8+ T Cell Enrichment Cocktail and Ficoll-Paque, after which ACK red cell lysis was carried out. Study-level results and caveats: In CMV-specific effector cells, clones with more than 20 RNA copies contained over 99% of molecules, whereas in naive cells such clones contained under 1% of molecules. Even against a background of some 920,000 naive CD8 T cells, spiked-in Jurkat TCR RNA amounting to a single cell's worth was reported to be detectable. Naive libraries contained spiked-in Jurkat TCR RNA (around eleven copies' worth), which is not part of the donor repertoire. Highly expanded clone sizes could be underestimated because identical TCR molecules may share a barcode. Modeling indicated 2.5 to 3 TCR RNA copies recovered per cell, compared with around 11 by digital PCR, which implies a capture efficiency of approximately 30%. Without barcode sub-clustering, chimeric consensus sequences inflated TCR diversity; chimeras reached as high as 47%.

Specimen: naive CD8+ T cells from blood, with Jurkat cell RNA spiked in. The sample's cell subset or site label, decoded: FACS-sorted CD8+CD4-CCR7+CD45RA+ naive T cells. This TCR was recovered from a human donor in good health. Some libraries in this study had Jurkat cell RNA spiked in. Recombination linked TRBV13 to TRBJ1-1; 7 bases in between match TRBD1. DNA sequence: TGTGCCAGCAGAAGCAGTGACAGGGCTAGGGAAGCTTTCTTT. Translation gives CASRSSDRAREAFF.